Listed below are T cell receptor beta chains from one sample, sequenced in a study of prognosis after radiotherapy for stage I lung cancer. TCRdb reprocessed the multiplex PCR reads with MiXCR, giving one entry per CDR3 protein. The sample records 20,000 to 25,000 distinct CDR3 sequences, roughly 41% being singletons. The sequencing here drew on PBMCs, taken before or after stereotactic body radiation therapy (not recorded which). The receptors were gathered from a donor over 45 with non-small cell lung cancer. CDR3s include the opening cysteine and the closing phenylalanine or tryptophan. A D gene is named only where the DNA matches it firmly. Not every row has a clone size; where given, it reads once, few, many or a size class.

cdr3_length | j_call | v_call | d_call | clone_size | cdr3_aa | cdr3_nt
15 | TRBJ2-1 | TRBV5-1 | - | medium-sized | CASSSQRGAYNEQFF | TGCGCCAGCAGCTCTCAACGGGGAGCCTACAATGAGCAGTTCTTC
15 | TRBJ2-5 | TRBV6-1 | - | many | CASPRGRGYQETQYF | TGTGCCAGCCCCAGAGGACGTGGTTACCAAGAGACCCAGTACTTC
13 | TRBJ2-5 | TRBV7-2 | - | - | CASNRARGETQYF | TGTGCCAGCAACCGGGCCCGAGGGGAGACCCAGTACTTC
13 | TRBJ2-7 | TRBV19 | TRBD1 | many | CASRGTGGDEQYF | TGTGCCAGTAGAGGGACAGGGGGCGACGAGCAGTACTTC
14 | TRBJ1-5 | TRBV20-1 | - | - | CSARAPQVNQPQHF | TGCAGTGCTAGAGCCCCCCAGGTCAATCAGCCCCAGCATTTT
15 | TRBJ2-7 | TRBV5-1 | TRBD2 | many | CASSPSWGGLGEQYF | TGCGCCAGCAGCCCCTCCTGGGGAGGGCTGGGGGAGCAGTACTTC
15 | TRBJ2-7 | TRBV11-2 | - | - | CASSLEWFRSREQHF | TGTGCCAGCAGCTTAGAGTGGTTCCGGTCCCGTGAGCAGCACTTC
14 | TRBJ1-1 | TRBV20-1 | TRBD1 | many | CSARRDRVIPEAFF | TGCAGTGCGAGGCGGGACAGGGTCATTCCTGAAGCTTTCTTT
13 | TRBJ1-3 | TRBV30 | - | once | CSWSCDSGNTIYF | TGTTCCTGGAGTTGTGACTCTGGAAACACCATATATTTT
15 | TRBJ2-5 | TRBV9 | TRBD2 | many | CASSVEAGAWETQYF | TGTGCCAGCAGCGTAGAAGCGGGGGCGTGGGAGACCCAGTACTTC
14 | TRBJ2-1 | TRBV7-3 | TRBD2 | many | CASSLTAGVYEQFF | TGTGCCAGCAGCCTTACAGCGGGAGTTTATGAGCAGTTCTTC
18 | TRBJ2-7 | TRBV6-1 | TRBD2 | - | CASSQRRLAGGGVYEQYF | TGTGCCAGCAGCCAACGAAGACTAGCGGGAGGAGGGGTCTACGAGCAGTACTTC
17 | TRBJ2-1 | TRBV11-3 | TRBD2 | many | CASSRGSGRSPRNEQFF | TGTGCCAGCAGCCGGGGTAGCGGGAGGTCCCCGCGGAATGAGCAGTTCTTC
15 | TRBJ1-1 | TRBV7-9 | - | - | CASTPIQVMNTEAFF | TGTGCCAGCACCCCGATACAGGTCATGAACACTGAAGCTTTCTTT
14 | TRBJ1-5 | TRBV19 | - | - | CASRNRGGERPQHF | TGTGCCAGTAGGAACAGAGGGGGGGAGAGGCCCCAACATTTT
15 | TRBJ1-5 | TRBV28 | - | - | CASSPDTVGNQPQHF | TGTGCCAGCAGCCCGGACACAGTTGGCAATCAGCCCCAGCATTTT
18 | TRBJ2-3 | TRBV9 | TRBD2 | many | CASSPIRTSGRLTDTQYF | TGTGCCAGCAGCCCAATCCGGACTAGCGGGAGATTAACAGATACGCAGTATTTT
13 | TRBJ1-1 | TRBV30 | - | many | CACSVVGDTEAFF | TGTGCCTGCTCGGTTGTTGGGGACACTGAAGCTTTCTTT
11 | TRBJ1-1 | TRBV29-1 | - | few | CSGERHAEAFF | TGCAGCGGAGAAAGACACGCTGAAGCTTTCTTT
14 | TRBJ2-7 | TRBV28 | - | many | CASSSGTHSYEQYF | TGTGCCAGCAGTTCAGGGACCCATTCCTACGAGCAGTACTTC
14 | TRBJ1-1 | TRBV7-9 | - | - | CASSLAGGVTEAFF | TGTGCCAGCAGCTTAGCAGGCGGGGTCACTGAAGCTTTCTTT
13 | TRBJ2-2 | TRBV19 | - | medium-sized | CASSNTNTGELFF | TGTGCCAGTAGTAATACAAACACCGGGGAGCTGTTTTTT
15 | TRBJ2-7 | TRBV24-1 | TRBD2 | many | CATSDTGLGIYEQYF | TGTGCCACCAGTGATACGGGACTAGGAATCTACGAGCAGTACTTC
12 | TRBJ1-2 | TRBV9 | - | once | CASSVVSAVYTF | TGTGCCAGCAGCGTAGTGAGTGCCGTCTACACCTTC
18 | TRBJ2-1 | TRBV7-9 | TRBD2 | many | CASSLLPTGLAGEGEQFF | TGTGCCAGCAGCTTATTGCCGACTGGACTAGCGGGAGAGGGTGAGCAGTTCTTC
15 | TRBJ1-2 | TRBV28 | - | - | CASSWGRRGGCGYTF | TGTGCCAGCAGTTGGGGGCGACGGGGGGGTTGTGGCTACACCTTC
13 | TRBJ1-2 | TRBV2 | - | - | CASSRVQVYGYTF | TGTGCCAGCAGCCGGGTGCAAGTCTATGGCTACACCTTC
12 | TRBJ2-1 | TRBV3-1 | - | - | CASIQDPDVQFF | TGTGCCAGCATCCAAGATCCCGATGTGCAGTTCTTC
17 | TRBJ2-7 | TRBV11-3 | TRBD2 | - | CASSSLGLAGGWYEQYF | TGTGCCAGCAGCTCCCTGGGACTAGCGGGAGGATGGTACGAGCAGTACTTC
16 | TRBJ2-4 | TRBV20-1 | - | many | CSARDLGGWDKNIQYF | TGCAGTGCTAGAGACCTCGGCGGGTGGGACAAAAACATTCAGTACTTC
15 | TRBJ1-4 | TRBV7-9 | - | many | CASTYVGHDNEKLFF | TGTGCCAGCACCTACGTGGGGCACGATAATGAAAAACTGTTTTTT
13 | TRBJ1-2 | TRBV19 | TRBD1 | many | CASSIAGGHGYTF | TGTGCCAGTAGTATAGCAGGGGGCCATGGCTACACCTTC
15 | TRBJ2-7 | TRBV12-3/TRBV12-4 | TRBD2 | many | CASSLLAGSSYEQYF | TGTGCCAGCAGTTTATTAGCGGGGTCTTCCTACGAGCAGTACTTC
12 | TRBJ2-3 | TRBV5-6 | - | many | CASSRSTDTQYF | TGTGCCAGCAGCCGTAGCACAGATACGCAGTATTTT
13 | TRBJ2-5 | TRBV6-1 | - | many | CASSDSGAETQYF | TGTGCCAGCAGTGATTCGGGGGCCGAGACCCAGTACTTC
14 | TRBJ1-1 | TRBV5-5 | - | many | CASSLDPRGTEAFF | TGTGCCAGCAGCTTGGACCCCCGAGGAACTGAAGCTTTCTTT
15 | TRBJ2-1 | TRBV4-1 | TRBD2 | - | CASSQRLALDNEQFF | TGCGCCAGCAGCCAGCGACTAGCGTTAGACAATGAGCAGTTCTTC
15 | TRBJ2-3 | TRBV29-1 | - | few | CSVEEQSSSADTQYF | TGCAGCGTTGAGGAACAGTCTAGCTCGGCAGATACGCAGTATTTT
13 | TRBJ1-2 | TRBV10-3 | - | - | CVSGTSHGLGYTF | TGTGTTTCTGGTACGTCGCATGGTTTGGGCTACACCTTC
15 | TRBJ1-5 | TRBV12-5 | TRBD1 | many | CASVAGGEGNQPQHF | TGTGCTAGTGTGGCAGGGGGCGAGGGCAATCAGCCCCAGCATTTT
15 | TRBJ2-2 | TRBV4-3 | - | many | CASSHTGSNTGELFF | TGCGCCAGCAGCCATACAGGGAGTAACACCGGGGAGCTGTTTTTT
14 | TRBJ1-2 | TRBV4-3 | - | once | CASSQEVATYGYTF | TGCGCCAGCAGCCAAGAAGTGGCAACCTATGGCTACACCTTC
15 | TRBJ2-1 | TRBV7-3 | - | many | CASSLFAGRYNEQFF | TGTGCCAGCAGCTTATTCGCGGGCCGGTACAATGAGCAGTTCTTC
12 | TRBJ2-7 | TRBV7-9 | - | medium-sized | CASRPEGGEQYF | TGTGCCAGCAGGCCTGAAGGGGGCGAGCAGTACTTC
14 | TRBJ2-7 | TRBV19 | - | - | CASSIVGSSYEQYF | TGTGCCAGTAGTATCGTTGGGAGTTCCTACGAGCAGTACTTC
15 | TRBJ1-2 | TRBV5-4 | - | - | CASSLLGTPTEVYTF | TGTGCCAGCAGCTTGCTAGGGACACCAACGGAGGTCTACACCTTC
13 | TRBJ1-1 | TRBV20-1 | TRBD1 | many | CSARQGASPEAFF | TGCAGTGCTAGACAGGGGGCCAGCCCTGAAGCTTTCTTT
13 | TRBJ1-1 | TRBV5-5 | - | many | CASSFEGRTEAFF | TGTGCCAGCAGCTTCGAGGGTAGGACTGAAGCTTTCTTT
12 | TRBJ1-1 | TRBV10-3 | - | medium-sized | CAISESGTEAFF | TGTGCCATCAGTGAGTCAGGGACTGAAGCTTTCTTT
15 | TRBJ2-1 | TRBV7-3 | TRBD2 | many | CASSLTSGSGNEQFF | TGTGCCAGCAGCTTGACTAGCGGGAGCGGGAATGAGCAGTTCTTC
13 | TRBJ2-2 | TRBV29-1 | TRBD1 | many | CSVGDRVGGELFF | TGCAGCGTTGGGGACAGGGTGGGCGGGGAGCTGTTTTTT
13 | TRBJ2-7 | TRBV6-2/TRBV6-3 | TRBD2 | - | CASGLAGDNEQYF | TGTGCCAGTGGACTAGCGGGAGATAACGAGCAGTACTTC
14 | TRBJ2-7 | TRBV28 | - | many | CASSLQGFNYEQYF | TGTGCCAGCAGTTTACAGGGTTTTAACTACGAGCAGTACTTC
14 | TRBJ1-5 | TRBV5-1 | TRBD1 | medium-sized | CASSSQGGNQPQHF | TGCGCCAGCAGCTCACAGGGGGGCAATCAGCCCCAGCATTTT
10 | TRBJ2-5 | TRBV29-1 | - | - | CSVDAETQYF | TGCAGCGTTGACGCCGAGACCCAGTACTTC